This entry lists 23 T cell receptor beta chains sequenced from one sample in a study of T cells after yellow fever vaccination. TCRdb reanalysed the 5' RACE reads using MiXCR and keeps one entry per CDR3 protein. The sample holds approximately 450,000 distinct CDR3 sequences, roughly 20% seen once. The specimen was PBMCs, collected before the yellow fever booster vaccination. The receptors stem from a man between 18 and 29 years old who received the YFV17D yellow fever vaccine.

This clonotype has more than one count but fewer than ten. This chain joins TRBV4-1 and TRBJ1-2; D not certain. CDR1 is MGHRA, CDR2 YSYEKL, per germline. The CDR3 is 16 amino acids. Between the trimmed V and J ends, which lost 4 bases and 4 bases, there was a span of 19 bases. CDR3 region: CASSREPLVPSYGYTF. The CDR3 coding sequence is TGCGCCAGCAGCCGGGAGCCCTTGGTACCCTCCTATGGCTACACCTTC.

The chain has TRBV4-1 and TRBJ2-5; 9 bases are shared with TRBD1. CDR3 size: 15 residues. CDR1 is MGHRA and CDR2 is YSYEKL in the germline V gene. Germline trimming cut 6 bases from V and 1 base from J; bases unmatched to any gene: 6. The CDR3 DNA reads as TGCGCCAGCAGACCGACAGGGGGGTTCCAAGAGACCCAGTACTTC. It encodes CASRPTGGFQETQYF.

The chain joins TRBV24-1 to TRBJ2-1; a possible D gene is TRBD1 (5 bases). Germline CDR1 is KGHDR and CDR2 is SFDVKD. The ends were cut back, 1 base at V and 0 bases at J, with 12 bases in the middle. This CDR3 is built from 17 residues. The CDR3 DNA is TGTGCCACCAGTGATTTTGACAGTAGCCGCTCCTACAATGAGCAGTTCTTC. This gives the protein CATSDFDSSRSYNEQFF.

The chain couples TRBV6-2 or TRBV6-3 to TRBJ2-1, with 9 bases lining up with TRBD2. Losses at the gene ends were 5 bases for V and 12 bases for J; bases not matched to a gene: 8. Germline-derived CDR1 and CDR2 are MNHEY and SVGEGT. The CDR3 is made up of 13 amino acids. The CDR3 DNA sequence: TGTGCCAGCAGTCTAGCGGGAACTTGGGGGCAGTTCTTC. It yields the protein CASSLAGTWGQFF.

V gene TRBV5-6 combines with J gene TRBJ2-3; D may correspond to TRBD1 or TRBD2 (5 bases each). Germline V lookup: CDR1 SGHDT, CDR2 YYEEEE. V dropped 4 bases and J dropped 4 bases, with 19 bases sitting between them. CDR3 length: 16 residues. The CDR3 loop reads CASSLGTGRRPDTQYF. In DNA, the CDR3 is TGTGCCAGCAGCCTAGGTACGGGGCGGCGGCCAGATACGCAGTATTTT.

This clonotype was detected a few times. The V gene is TRBV20-1, the J gene TRBJ1-2; a weak D match, TRBD1 (5 bases). CDR1 and CDR2 from the germline V gene are DFQATT and SNEGSKA (reference sequence). V lost 0 bases to trimming and J lost 3 bases, with 26 bases between them. The CDR3 has 19 residues. In DNA, the CDR3 is TGCAGTGCTAGAGAGGGGACGCGTCCCGTACAAGCAACGCACTATGGCTACACCTTC. The encoded protein is CSAREGTRPVQATHYGYTF.

This clonotype was detected only a few times. The V call is TRBV6-6, the J call TRBJ1-1; D call uncertain. V lost 11 bases and J lost 6, with 13 bases in between. Germline CDR1 and CDR2: MNHNY and SVGAGI (reference sequence). The CDR3 has 11 residues. As DNA, the CDR3 is TGTGCCTACAGCATGGGCGCTGAAGCTTTCTTT. Translation gives CAYSMGAEAFF.

This clonotype was seen a few times. This chain connects TRBV29-1 to TRBJ2-1; D may correspond to TRBD1 or TRBD2 (7 bases each). With 3 bases removed from V and 6 bases from J, the gap between germline ends came to 15 bases. CDR3 length: 14 residues. Germline CDR1 and CDR2: SQVTM and ANQGSEA. The CDR3 bases are TGCAGCGTTGACCGGGCAGGGGGGGGCAATGAGCAGTTCTTC. Amino acids: CSVDRAGGGNEQFF.

The rearrangement joins TRBV20-1 to TRBJ1-6; D possibly corresponds to TRBD1 (6 bases). Trimming left V 1 base short and J 9 bases short, with 10 bases between. The CDR3 spans 13 residues. CDR1 DFQATT and CDR2 SNEGSKA come from the germline V gene (reference sequence). Here the CDR3 DNA reads TGCAGTGCTAGAGGGGTAGGGGGTTCACCCCTCCACTTT. It specifies CSARGVGGSPLHF.

CDR3 in amino acids: CASSPRTGGSGVQYF. CDR3 DNA sequence: TGCGCCAGCAGCCCGCGGACAGGGGGTTCGGGGGTGCAGTACTTC. The chain links TRBV4-1 to TRBJ2-7, with 10 nucleotides matching TRBD1. The germline V gene has CDR1 MGHRA and CDR2 YSYEKL. This CDR3 is built from 15 residues. J lost 9 bases, V lost 4 bases, and 12 bases had no gene match.

This clonotype was counted many times. This chain connects TRBV20-1 to TRBJ2-5; 8 positions match TRBD1. J gave up 4 bases and V 3 bases, and 10 bases lay outside the gene matches. This CDR3 is 15 amino acids long. In germline, CDR1 is DFQATT, CDR2 SNEGSKA (reference sequence). CDR3 bases: TGCAGTGCTAGCGGGCAGGGGGCCGGTCGAGAGACCCAGTACTTC. This codes for CSASGQGAGRETQYF.

The gene calls are TRBV4-1 and TRBJ2-1; D call uncertain. This CDR3 spans 16 amino acids. Per germline, CDR1 MGHRA and CDR2 YSYEKL. Trimming took off 6 bases at V and 5 bases at J, with 20 bases between the two ends. CDR3 DNA: TGCGCCAGCAGACATACCCCGGCAGTGGGGAACAATGAGCAGTTCTTC. This gives the protein CASRHTPAVGNNEQFF.

CDR3 loop: CASSYSGMWAGQPQHF. The CDR3 DNA reads as TGTGCCAGCAGTTACTCGGGAATGTGGGCCGGGCAGCCCCAGCATTTT. V is TRBV6-5 and J is TRBJ1-5; no clear D. Trimming left V 0 bases short and J 7 bases short, with 16 bases between. Germline V gene data show CDR1 as MNHEY and CDR2 as SVGAGI. The CDR3 consists of 16 residues.

This clonotype was detected a few times. In DNA form, the CDR3 reads TGTGCCAGCAGGGACGCGGTCGGGTCTGGAAACACCATATATTTT. Translation gives CASRDAVGSGNTIYF. V is TRBV6-5 and J is TRBJ1-3; no reliable D call. Germline V CDR1 and CDR2: MNHEY, SVGAGI. The CDR3 runs 15 residues. V was cut by 6 bases and J by 1 base, with 13 bases left in between.

This clonotype has only a few counts. V usage is TRBV4-3 and J usage is TRBJ2-5; 12 nucleotides align to TRBD2. The CDR3 extends over 15 amino acids. Germline CDR1 reads LGHNA; CDR2 reads YSLEER. Trimming at V came to 4 bases and at J to 4 bases, leaving 4 bases not matched to a gene. The CDR3 here is CASSPTSGGGETQYF. Here the CDR3 DNA reads TGCGCCAGCAGCCCGACTAGCGGGGGTGGAGAGACCCAGTACTTC.

The CDR3: CASSQDFGGKDYGYTF. The CDR3 region has the DNA TGTGCCAGCAGCCAAGATTTTGGGGGAAAGGACTATGGCTACACCTTC. V usage is TRBV4-2 and J usage is TRBJ1-2, with a weak D call TRBD1 (5 bases). Trimming shortened V by 0 bases and J by 3 bases, and 14 bases separated the two germline ends. The CDR3 contains 16 residues. Germline CDR1 LGHNA, CDR2 YNFKEQ.

This clonotype has only a few counts. The chain combines TRBV29-1 with TRBJ2-7; D possibly uses TRBD1 or TRBD2 (5 bases each). CDR1 is SQVTM and CDR2 is ANQGSEA in the germline V gene. V lost 3 bases to trimming and J lost 3 bases, with 6 bases between them. This CDR3 spans 11 amino acids. CDR3 amino acids: CSVDGGYEQYF. The CDR3 DNA reads TGCAGCGTTGATGGGGGCTACGAGCAGTACTTC.

This sequence joins TRBV20-1 and TRBJ2-5; 7 nucleotides agree with TRBD2. Germline CDR1 and CDR2: DFQATT and SNEGSKA (reference sequence). J lost 0 bases, V lost 6 bases, and 7 bases had no gene match. CDR3 length equals 14 residues. CDR3 sequence reads: CSARSGLNQETQYF. In DNA form, the CDR3 reads TGCAGTGCCAGGTCGGGACTAAACCAAGAGACCCAGTACTTC.

The V call is TRBV6-1, the J call TRBJ1-1, with D unclear. V gave up 6 bases and J gave up 0 bases, with 14 bases separating them. The CDR3 covers 15 residues. Germline assignment: CDR1 MNHNS and CDR2 SASEGT. CDR3 sequence (DNA): TGTGCCAGCAGGTGGCAGTGGGCAATGAACACTGAAGCTTTCTTT. This codes for CASRWQWAMNTEAFF.

The rearrangement joins TRBV4-2 to TRBJ2-1; D may be TRBD1 or TRBD2 (5 bases each). The V gene lost 0 bases and the J gene lost 3 bases, with 6 bases spanning the gap. Germline lookup yields CDR1 LGHNA and CDR2 YNFKEQ. The CDR3 is 14 residues long. CDR3 nucleotide sequence: TGTGCCAGCAGCCAAGAGGGGGACTACAATGAGCAGTTCTTC. Protein product: CASSQEGDYNEQFF.

The chain is built from TRBV20-1 and TRBJ2-1; 10 bases align to TRBD2. The CDR3 is 18 amino acids. Germline V lookup: CDR1 DFQATT, CDR2 SNEGSKA (reference sequence). After removal of 5 bases from V and 3 bases from J, the junction contained 16 bases not matched to a gene. Here the CDR3 reads CSAPGPFFSGGHYNEQFF. In DNA form, the CDR3 reads TGCAGTGCTCCCGGCCCTTTTTTTAGCGGGGGGCACTACAATGAGCAGTTCTTC.

The chain couples TRBV4-2 to TRBJ1-4; D may be TRBD1 (5 bases). The CDR3 is made up of 16 amino acids. CDR1 is LGHNA, CDR2 YNFKEQ, per germline. The V end lost 2 bases, the J end lost 0 bases, and 10 bases lay between the germline ends. CDR3 bases: TGTGCCAGCAGCCAAACAGGTGGGCCAACTAATGAAAAACTGTTTTTT. Translation gives CASSQTGGPTNEKLFF.

This clonotype has just one count. The chain combines TRBV19 with TRBJ2-5, with D possibly called TRBD1 or TRBD2 (7 bases each). This CDR3 comprises 15 residues. Germline V CDR1 and CDR2: LNHDA, SQIVND (reference sequence). V lost 5 bases and J lost 5, with 18 bases in between. CDR3 protein: CASSPAGTAGETQYF. CDR3 in DNA: TGTGCCAGTAGTCCAGCGGGGACAGCCGGGGAGACCCAGTACTTC. Full variable domain (missing parts from reference TRBV19 and TRBJ2-5): DGGITQSPKYLFRKEGQNVTLSCEQNLNHDAMYWYRQDPGQGLRLIYYSQIVNDFQKGDIAEGYSVSREKKESFPLTVTSAQKNPTAFYLCASSPAGTAGETQYFGPGTRLLVL.